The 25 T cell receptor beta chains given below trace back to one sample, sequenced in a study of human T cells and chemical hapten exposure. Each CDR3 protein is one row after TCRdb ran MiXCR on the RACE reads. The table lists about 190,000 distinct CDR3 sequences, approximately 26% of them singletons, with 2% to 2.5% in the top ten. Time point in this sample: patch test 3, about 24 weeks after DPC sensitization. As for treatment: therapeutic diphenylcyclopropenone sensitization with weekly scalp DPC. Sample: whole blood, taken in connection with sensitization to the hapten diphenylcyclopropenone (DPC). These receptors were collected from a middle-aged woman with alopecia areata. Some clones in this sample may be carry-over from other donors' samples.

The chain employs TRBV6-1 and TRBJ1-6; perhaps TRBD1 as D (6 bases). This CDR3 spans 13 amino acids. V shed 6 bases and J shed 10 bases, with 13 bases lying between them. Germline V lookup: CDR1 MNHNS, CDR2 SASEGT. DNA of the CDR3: TGTGCCAGCAGGGACAGTTGGGAATCACCCCTCCACTTT. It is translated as CASRDSWESPLHF.

CDR3 in DNA: TGTGCCAGCAGTTTATCCGGGACAGGGGGCTACGAGCAGTACTTC. Translating gives CASSLSGTGGYEQYF. The rearrangement uses TRBV28 and TRBJ2-7; 11 bases agree with TRBD1. This CDR3 comprises 15 residues. The J segment lost 3 bases and the V segment lost 1 base, leaving 2 bases of the junction unmatched. The V gene's germline CDR1 is MDHEN and CDR2 SYDVKM.

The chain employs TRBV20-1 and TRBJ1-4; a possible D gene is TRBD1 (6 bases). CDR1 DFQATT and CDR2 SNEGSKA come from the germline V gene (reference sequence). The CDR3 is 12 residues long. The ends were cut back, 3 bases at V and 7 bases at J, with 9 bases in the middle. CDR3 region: CSASSRGEKLFF. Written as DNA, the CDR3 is TGCAGTGCTAGTTCCAGGGGTGAAAAACTGTTTTTT.

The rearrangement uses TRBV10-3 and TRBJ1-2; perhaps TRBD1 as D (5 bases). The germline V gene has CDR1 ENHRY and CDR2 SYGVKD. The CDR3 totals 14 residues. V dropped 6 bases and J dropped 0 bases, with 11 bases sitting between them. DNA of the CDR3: TGTGCCATCAGAGGGACCGGAGCTAACTATGGCTACACCTTC. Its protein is CAIRGTGANYGYTF.

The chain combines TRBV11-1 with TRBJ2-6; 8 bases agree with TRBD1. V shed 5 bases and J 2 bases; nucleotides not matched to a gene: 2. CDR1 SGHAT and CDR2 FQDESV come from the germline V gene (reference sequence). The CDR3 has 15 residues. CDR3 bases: TGTGCCAGCAGCATACAGGGGGCTGGGGCCAACGTCCTGACTTTC. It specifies CASSIQGAGANVLTF.

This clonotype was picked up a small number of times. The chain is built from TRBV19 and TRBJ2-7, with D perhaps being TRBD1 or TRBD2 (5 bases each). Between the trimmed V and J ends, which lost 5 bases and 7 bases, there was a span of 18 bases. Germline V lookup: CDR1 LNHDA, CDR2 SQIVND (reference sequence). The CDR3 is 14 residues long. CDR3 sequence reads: CASSPSDKTGEQYF. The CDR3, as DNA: TGTGCCAGTAGTCCTTCGGACAAGACGGGAGAGCAGTACTTC.

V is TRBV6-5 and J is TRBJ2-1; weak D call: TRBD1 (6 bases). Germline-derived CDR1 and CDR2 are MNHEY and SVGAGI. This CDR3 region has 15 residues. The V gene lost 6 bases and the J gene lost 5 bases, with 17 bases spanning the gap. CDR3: CASRLQGAENNEQFF. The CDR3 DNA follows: TGTGCCAGCAGGCTACAGGGAGCCGAAAACAATGAGCAGTTCTTC.

The CDR3 DNA reads as TGTGCCAGCAGCTTCACTTTACTTGGGCTAGCGCACTCCTACGAGCAGTACTTC. It specifies CASSFTLLGLAHSYEQYF. The chain uses TRBV7-2 and TRBJ2-7, with D maybe TRBD2 (6 bases). The CDR3 sequence is 18 residues long. V was clipped by 3 bases and J by 0 bases, with 21 bases between them. The germline V gene encodes CDR1 SGHTA and CDR2 FQGNSA.

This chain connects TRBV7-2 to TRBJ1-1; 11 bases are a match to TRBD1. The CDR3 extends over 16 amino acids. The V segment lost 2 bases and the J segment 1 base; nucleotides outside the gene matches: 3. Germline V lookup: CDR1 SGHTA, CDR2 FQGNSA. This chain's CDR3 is CASSLRTGGKNTEAFF. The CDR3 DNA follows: TGTGCCAGCAGCTTACGGACAGGGGGCAAGAACACTGAAGCTTTCTTT.

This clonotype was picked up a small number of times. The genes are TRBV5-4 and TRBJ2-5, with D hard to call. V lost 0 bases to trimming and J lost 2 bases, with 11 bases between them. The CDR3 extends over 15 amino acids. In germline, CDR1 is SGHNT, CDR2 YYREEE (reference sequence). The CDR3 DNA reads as TGTGCCAGCAGCTTGGCTTCATTACGGCAAGAGACCCAGTACTTC. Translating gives CASSLASLRQETQYF.

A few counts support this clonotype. The CDR3 is CASRQIGQETQYF. The DNA of the CDR3 is TGTGCCAGCAGGCAAATTGGGCAAGAGACCCAGTACTTC. V gene TRBV12-3 or TRBV12-4 combines with J gene TRBJ2-5; the D is unclear. Trimming took off 6 bases at V and 2 bases at J, with 10 bases between the two ends. This CDR3 contains 13 residues.

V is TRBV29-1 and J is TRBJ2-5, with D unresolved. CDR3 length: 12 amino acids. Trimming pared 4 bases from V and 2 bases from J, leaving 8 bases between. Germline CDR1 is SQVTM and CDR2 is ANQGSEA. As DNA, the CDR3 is TGCAGCGTTGGGTCCTCTCAAGAGACCCAGTACTTC. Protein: CSVGSSQETQYF. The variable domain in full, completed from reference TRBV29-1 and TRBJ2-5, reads SAVISQKPSRDICQRGTSLTIQCQVDSQVTMMFWYRQQPGQSLTLIATANQGSEATYESGFVIDKFPISRPNLTFSTLTVSNMSPEDSSIYLCSVGSSQETQYFGPGTRLLVL.

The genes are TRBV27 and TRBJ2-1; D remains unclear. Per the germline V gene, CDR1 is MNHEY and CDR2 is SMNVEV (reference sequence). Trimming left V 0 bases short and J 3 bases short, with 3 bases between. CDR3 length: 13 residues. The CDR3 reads CASSLSNYNEQFF. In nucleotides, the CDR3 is TGTGCCAGCAGTTTATCGAACTACAATGAGCAGTTCTTC.

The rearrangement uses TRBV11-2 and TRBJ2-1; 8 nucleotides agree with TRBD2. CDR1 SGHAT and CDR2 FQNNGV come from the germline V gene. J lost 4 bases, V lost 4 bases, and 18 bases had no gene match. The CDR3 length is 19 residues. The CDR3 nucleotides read TGTGCCAGCAGCTCCCGAGCTTTAGGGAGCGGGAGAGTTTACAATGAGCAGTTCTTC. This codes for CASSSRALGSGRVYNEQFF.

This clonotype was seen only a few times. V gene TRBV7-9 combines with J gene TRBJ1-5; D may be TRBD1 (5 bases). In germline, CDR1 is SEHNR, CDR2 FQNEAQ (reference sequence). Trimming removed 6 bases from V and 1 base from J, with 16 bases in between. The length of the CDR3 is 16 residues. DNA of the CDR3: TGTGCCAGCAGTTCCACCCCAACAGGAAGCAATCAGCCCCAGCATTTT. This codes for CASSSTPTGSNQPQHF.

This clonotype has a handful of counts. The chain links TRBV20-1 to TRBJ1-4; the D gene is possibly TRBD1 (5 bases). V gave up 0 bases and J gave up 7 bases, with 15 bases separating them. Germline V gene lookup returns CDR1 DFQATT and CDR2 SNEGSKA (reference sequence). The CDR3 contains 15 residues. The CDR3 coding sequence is TGCAGTGCTAGAGATCGTACTGGGGCGGGTGAAAAACTGTTTTTT. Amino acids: CSARDRTGAGEKLFF.

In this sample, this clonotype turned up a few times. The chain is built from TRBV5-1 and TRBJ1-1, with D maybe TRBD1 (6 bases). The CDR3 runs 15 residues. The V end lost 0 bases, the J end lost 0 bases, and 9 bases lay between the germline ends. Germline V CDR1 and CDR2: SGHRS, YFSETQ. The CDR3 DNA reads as TGCGCCAGCAGCTTGGTCCCAGGGGTGAACACTGAAGCTTTCTTT. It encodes CASSLVPGVNTEAFF.

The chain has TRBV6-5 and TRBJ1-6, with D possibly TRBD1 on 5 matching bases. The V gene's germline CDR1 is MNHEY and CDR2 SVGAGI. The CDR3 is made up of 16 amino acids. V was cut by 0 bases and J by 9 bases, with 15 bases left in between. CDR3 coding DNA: TGTGCCAGCAGTTACTCCGGGGCAGGGAGGGGTTCACCCCTCCACTTT. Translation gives CASSYSGAGRGSPLHF.

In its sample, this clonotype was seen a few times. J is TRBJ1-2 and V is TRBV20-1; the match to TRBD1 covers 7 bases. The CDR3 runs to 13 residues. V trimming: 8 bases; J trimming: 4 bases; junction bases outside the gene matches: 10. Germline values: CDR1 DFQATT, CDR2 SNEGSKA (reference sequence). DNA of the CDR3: TGCAGTCCAGCAAGCGACAGGGCCTATGGCTACACCTTC. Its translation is CSPASDRAYGYTF.

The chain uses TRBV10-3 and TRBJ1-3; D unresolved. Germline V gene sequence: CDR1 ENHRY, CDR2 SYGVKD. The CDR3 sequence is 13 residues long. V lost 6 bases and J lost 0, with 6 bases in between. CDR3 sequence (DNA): TGTGCCATCAGGGCAAACTCTGGAAACACCATATATTTT. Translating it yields CAIRANSGNTIYF.

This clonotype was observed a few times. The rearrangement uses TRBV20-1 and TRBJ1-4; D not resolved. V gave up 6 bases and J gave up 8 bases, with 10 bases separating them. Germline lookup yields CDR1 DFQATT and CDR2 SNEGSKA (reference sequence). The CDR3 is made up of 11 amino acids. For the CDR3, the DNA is TGCAGTGCAGCTCCGGGGGAAAAACTGTTTTTT. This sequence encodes CSAAPGEKLFF.

The CDR3 DNA sequence: TGCAGTGCTAGTCCCTGGGTCTATGGCTACACCTTC. It is translated as CSASPWVYGYTF. The chain uses TRBV20-1 and TRBJ1-2; no clear D. CDR3 length: 12 residues. With 3 bases removed from V and 4 bases from J, the gap between germline ends came to 9 bases. The germline CDR1 and CDR2 sequences are DFQATT and SNEGSKA (reference sequence).

The CDR3 bases are TGCGCCAGCAGCCGCGGGGGGCCCGAAAACACCATATATTTT. Encoded protein: CASSRGGPENTIYF. The chain carries TRBV4-3 and TRBJ1-3; D might be TRBD1 (6 bases). This CDR3 contains 14 residues. Looked up from germline, CDR1 is LGHNA and CDR2 is YSLEER. V lost 4 bases and J 6 bases, leaving 13 bases between the germline ends.

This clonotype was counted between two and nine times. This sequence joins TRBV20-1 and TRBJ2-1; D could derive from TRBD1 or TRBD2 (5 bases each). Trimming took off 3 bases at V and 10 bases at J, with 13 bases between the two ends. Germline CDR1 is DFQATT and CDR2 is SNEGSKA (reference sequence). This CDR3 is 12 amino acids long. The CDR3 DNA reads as TGCAGTGCTAGGGGACCCGCAGGGGAGCAGTTCTTC. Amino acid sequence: CSARGPAGEQFF.

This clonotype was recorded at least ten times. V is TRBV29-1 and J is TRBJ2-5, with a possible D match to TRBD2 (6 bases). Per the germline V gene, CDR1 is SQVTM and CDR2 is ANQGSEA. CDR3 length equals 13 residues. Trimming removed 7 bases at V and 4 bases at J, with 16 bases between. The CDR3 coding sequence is TGCAGCGGTGGGGTCGGGGGAGGAGAGACCCAGTACTTC. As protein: CSGGVGGGETQYF. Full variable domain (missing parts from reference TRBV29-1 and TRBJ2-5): SAVISQKPSRDICQRGTSLTIQCQVDSQVTMMFWYRQQPGQSLTLIATANQGSEATYESGFVIDKFPISRPNLTFSTLTVSNMSPEDSSIYLCSGGVGGGETQYFGPGTRLLVL.